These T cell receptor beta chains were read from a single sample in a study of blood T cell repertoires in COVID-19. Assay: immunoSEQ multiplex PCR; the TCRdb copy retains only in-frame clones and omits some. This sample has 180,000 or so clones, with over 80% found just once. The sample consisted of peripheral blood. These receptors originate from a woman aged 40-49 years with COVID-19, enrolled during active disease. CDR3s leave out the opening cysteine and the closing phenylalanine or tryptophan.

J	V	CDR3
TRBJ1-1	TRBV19	ASSRGQLNTEAF
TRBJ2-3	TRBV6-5	ASTSRHGTDTQY
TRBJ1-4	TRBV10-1	ASTRGRNEKLF
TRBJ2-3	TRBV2	ASRTSGSSTDTQY
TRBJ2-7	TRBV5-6	ASSLDRPPRTYEQY
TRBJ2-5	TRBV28	ASSLLAGDWETQY
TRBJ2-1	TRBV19	ASKSGGDHNEQF
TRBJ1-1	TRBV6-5	ASRKQGRPEAF
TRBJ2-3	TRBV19	ASSIGKGGYTDTQY
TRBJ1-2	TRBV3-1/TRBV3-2	ASSRGGNYGYT
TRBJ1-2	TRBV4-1	ASSQENRDGYGYT
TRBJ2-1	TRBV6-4	ASSDEGGGNEQF
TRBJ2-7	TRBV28	ASSLLTGEQY
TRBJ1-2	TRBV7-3	ASSLGRGGEGGYT
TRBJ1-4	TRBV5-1	ASSLVPLEKLF
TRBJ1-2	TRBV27	ASSLMGGVGYT
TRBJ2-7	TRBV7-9	ASSRTSGRGEQY
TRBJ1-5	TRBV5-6	ASSLTGGYNQPQH
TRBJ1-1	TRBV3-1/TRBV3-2	ASRRGGGQVTEAF
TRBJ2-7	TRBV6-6	ASRNQGLTYEQY
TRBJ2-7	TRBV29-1	SGLAGGGYEQY